This T cell receptor beta chain was captured by sequencing in a study of T cell responses to AZD1222 COVID-19 vaccine. General study points: Increased Spike-specific TCR breadth and depth were observed after two AZD1222 doses.

After removal of 3 bases from V and 1 base from J, the junction contained 3 bases not matched to a gene. CDR3 length: 16 residues. Germline V gene sequence: CDR1 SGHRS, CDR2 YFSETQ. A note on this clone: Its antigen is not identified.

Assay used: immunoSEQ multiplex PCR; TCRdb lists only in-frame clones, some missing. This table has 150,000 to 180,000 clones, roughly nine tenths appearing once. Sequenced material: peripheral blood, taken on day 0 of MenACWY control vaccination. The chain links TRBV5-1 to TRBJ2-2; 10 bases are shared with TRBD2. The sequence was collected from an adult in good health. The CDR3 is CASSYLAGGNTGELFF. DNA of the CDR3: TGCGCCAGCAGCTATTTAGCGGGGGGGAACACCGGGGAGCTGTTTTTT.